This T cell receptor beta chain was recovered during a study of blood T cell repertoires in COVID-19. The wider study: Whether acute or convalescent, the COVID-19 samples came from the United States, Italy and Spain.

Germline V gene data show CDR1 as LNHNV and CDR2 as YYDKDF (reference sequence). Trimming stripped 8 bases from V and 1 base from J, with 14 bases between. The CDR3 loop spans 14 amino acids. Original handling: The assay estimated nucleated cells by amplifying reference gene primers. TCRdb's copy holds only in-frame clones and misses some; the assay was immunoSEQ multiplex PCR. V and J calls and clone size come straight from that table; D and trimming were deduced from the DNA. The data hold about 170,000 clones, with 84% observed a single time. The sequencing sample was made of peripheral blood. This clonotype was sampled from a middle-aged man who had recovered from COVID-19. This chain uses TRBV15 with TRBJ1-1, with D unclear. CDR3 region: CATARESWNTEAFF. The CDR3 bases are TGTGCCACCGCCCGAGAAAGCTGGAACACTGAAGCTTTCTTT. The full variable domain, in which reference TRBV15 and TRBJ1-1 provide the parts outside the CDR3, is DAMVIQNPRYQVTQFGKPVTLSCSQTLNHNVMYWYQQKSSQAPKLLFHYYDKDFNNEADTPDNFQSRRPNTSFCFLDIRSPGLGDTAMYLCATARESWNTEAFFGQGTRLTVV.